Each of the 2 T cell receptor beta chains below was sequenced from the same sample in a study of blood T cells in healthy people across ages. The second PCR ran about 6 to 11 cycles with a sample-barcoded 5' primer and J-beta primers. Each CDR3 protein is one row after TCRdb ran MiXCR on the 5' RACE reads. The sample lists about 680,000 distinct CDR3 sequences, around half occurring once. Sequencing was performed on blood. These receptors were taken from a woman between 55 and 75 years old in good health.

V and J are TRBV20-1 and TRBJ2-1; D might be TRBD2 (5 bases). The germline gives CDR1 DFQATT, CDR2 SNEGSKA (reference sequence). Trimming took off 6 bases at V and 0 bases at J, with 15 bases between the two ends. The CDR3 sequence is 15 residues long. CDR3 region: CSARSGTSSYNEQFF. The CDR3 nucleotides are TGCAGTGCCCGAAGCGGCACGAGCTCCTACAATGAGCAGTTCTTC.

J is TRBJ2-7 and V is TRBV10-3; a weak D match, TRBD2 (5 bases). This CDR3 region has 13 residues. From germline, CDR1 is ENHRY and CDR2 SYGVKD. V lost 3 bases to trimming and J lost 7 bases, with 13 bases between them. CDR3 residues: CAISDGLAVEQYF. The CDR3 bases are TGTGCCATCAGTGATGGACTTGCGGTGGAGCAGTACTTC.